The present TCR beta chain was sequenced within a study of CD8 T cells in Susac syndrome. Study observations and caveats: The study's TCR sequencing and HLA analysis covered a relatively small number of individuals, and the study acknowledged this.

The CDR3 consists of 14 residues. Trimming removed 2 bases from V and 9 bases from J, with 13 bases in between. Germline V gene sequence: CDR1 KGHDR, CDR2 SFDVKD. RNA amounts of roughly 0.5 to 1 ug underwent reverse transcription with random hexamers. Across 54 Vbeta and 13 Jbeta, TCR beta CDR3 was amplified with immunoSEQ multiplex PCR. TCRdb re-called the immunoSEQ multiplex PCR reads through MiXCR, storing one row per CDR3 protein. The sample gives 200,000 to 250,000 distinct CDR3 sequences, 92% of which show up once; 0.1% to 0.15% is in the top ten. Sequencing of TCR beta drew on CD8+ and CD4+ T cells from blood. Negative isolation was applied to CD8+ and CD4+ T cells, and FACS enrichment was applied to TEMRA cells. Details on this clonotype: Its target is unknown.

This receptor was identified in a human donor with multiple sclerosis. V usage is TRBV24-1 and J usage is TRBJ2-1; TRBD1 or TRBD2 may be the D gene (6 bases each). Sequencing input: CD8+ T cells from PBMCs. CDR3 in amino acids: CATSDSIGGSEQFF. Here the CDR3 DNA reads TGTGCCACCAGTGATTCGATCGGGGGCAGTGAGCAGTTCTTC.